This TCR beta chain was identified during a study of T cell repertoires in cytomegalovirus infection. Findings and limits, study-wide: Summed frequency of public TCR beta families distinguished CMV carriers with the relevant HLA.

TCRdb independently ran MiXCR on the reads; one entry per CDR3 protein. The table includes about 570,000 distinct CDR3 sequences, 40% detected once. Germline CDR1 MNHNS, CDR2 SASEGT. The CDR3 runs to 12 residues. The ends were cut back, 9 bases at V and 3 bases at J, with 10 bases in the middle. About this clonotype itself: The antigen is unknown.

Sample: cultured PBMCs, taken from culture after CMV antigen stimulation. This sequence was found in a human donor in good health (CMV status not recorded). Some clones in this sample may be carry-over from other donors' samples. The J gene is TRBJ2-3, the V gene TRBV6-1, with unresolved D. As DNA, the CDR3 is TGTGCCAGTTACACGTCGACAGATACGCAGTATTTT. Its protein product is CASYTSTDTQYF.